This TCR beta chain was obtained from a study of CD8 T cells in ankylosing spondylitis. Whole-study results and caveats: The clones that were linked to disease were reported to be significantly enriched in matched synovial fluid samples from ankylosing spondylitis patients.

CDR3 length: 11 residues. Trimming took off 4 bases at V and 10 bases at J, with 8 bases between the two ends. Of note for this clonotype: The target antigen is unknown.

TCRdb reprocessed the 5' RACE reads via MiXCR and lists one record per CDR3 protein. The sample lists 85,000 to 100,000 distinct CDR3 sequences, roughly 9.6% occurring once. The rearrangement links TRBV12-3 or TRBV12-4 to TRBJ2-1, with a tentative D call TRBD1 (6 bases). The sequencing sample was made of blood, either unsorted or a sorted T cell fraction (not recorded which). This TCR came from a male donor with ankylosing spondylitis or in good health (not recorded which). The CDR3 bases are TGTGCCAGCAGTTACCAGGGGGAGCAGTTCTTC. Translated, it gives CASSYQGEQFF.